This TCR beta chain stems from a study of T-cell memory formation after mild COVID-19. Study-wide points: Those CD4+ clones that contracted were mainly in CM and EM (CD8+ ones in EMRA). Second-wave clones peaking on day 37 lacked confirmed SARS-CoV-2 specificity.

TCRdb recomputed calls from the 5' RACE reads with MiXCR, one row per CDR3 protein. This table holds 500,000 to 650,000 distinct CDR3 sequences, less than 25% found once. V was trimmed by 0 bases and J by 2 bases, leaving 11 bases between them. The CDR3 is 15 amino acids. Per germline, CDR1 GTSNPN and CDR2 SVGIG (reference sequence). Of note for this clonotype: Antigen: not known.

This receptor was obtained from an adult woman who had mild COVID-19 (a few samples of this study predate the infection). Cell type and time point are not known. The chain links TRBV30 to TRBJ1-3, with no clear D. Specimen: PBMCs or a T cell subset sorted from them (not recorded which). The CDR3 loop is CAWSVLAGTGNTIYF. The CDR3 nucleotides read TGTGCCTGGAGTGTACTGGCGGGTACTGGAAACACCATATATTTT.